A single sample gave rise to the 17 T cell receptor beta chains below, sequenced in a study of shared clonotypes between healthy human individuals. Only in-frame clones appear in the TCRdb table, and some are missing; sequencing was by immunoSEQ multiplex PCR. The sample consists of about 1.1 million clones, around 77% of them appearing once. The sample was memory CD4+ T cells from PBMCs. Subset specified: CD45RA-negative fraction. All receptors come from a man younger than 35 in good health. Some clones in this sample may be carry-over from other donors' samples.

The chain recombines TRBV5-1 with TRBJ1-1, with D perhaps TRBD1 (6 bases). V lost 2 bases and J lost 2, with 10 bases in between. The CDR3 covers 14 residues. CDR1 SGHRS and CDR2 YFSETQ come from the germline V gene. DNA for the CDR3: TGCGCCAGCAGCTTATTGGGACAAAACACTGAAGCTTTCTTT. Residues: CASSLLGQNTEAFF.

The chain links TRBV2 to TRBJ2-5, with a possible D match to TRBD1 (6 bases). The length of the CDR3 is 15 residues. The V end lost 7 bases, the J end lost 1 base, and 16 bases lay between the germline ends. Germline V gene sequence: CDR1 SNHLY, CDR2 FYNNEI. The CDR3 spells CASNLLQGIQETQYF. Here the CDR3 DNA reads TGTGCCAGCAACCTACTACAGGGTATCCAAGAGACCCAGTACTTC.

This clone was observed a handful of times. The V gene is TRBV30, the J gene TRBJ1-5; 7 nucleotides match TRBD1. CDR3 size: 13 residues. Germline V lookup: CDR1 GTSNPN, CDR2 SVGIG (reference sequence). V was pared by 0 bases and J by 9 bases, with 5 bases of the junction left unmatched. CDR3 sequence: CAWSVQGSGPQHF. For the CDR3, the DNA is TGTGCCTGGAGTGTACAGGGGTCAGGGCCCCAGCATTTT.

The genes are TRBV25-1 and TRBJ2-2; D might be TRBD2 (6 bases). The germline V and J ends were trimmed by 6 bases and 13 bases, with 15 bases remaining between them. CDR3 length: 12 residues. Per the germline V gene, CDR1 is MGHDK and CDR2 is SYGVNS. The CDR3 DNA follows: TGTGCCAGCAGGAGGGGACTCGGTTTGCTGTTTTTT. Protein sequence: CASRRGLGLLFF.

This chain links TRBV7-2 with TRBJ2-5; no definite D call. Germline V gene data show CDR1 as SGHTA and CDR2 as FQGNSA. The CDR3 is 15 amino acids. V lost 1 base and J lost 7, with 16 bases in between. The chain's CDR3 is CASSLEGSWGRTQYF. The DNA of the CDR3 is TGTGCCAGCAGCTTAGAAGGCTCTTGGGGAAGGACCCAGTACTTC.

The CDR3 region has the DNA TGTGCCAGCAGTCCAGGGGGCCGCTCCTACGAGCAGTACTTC. Translation gives CASSPGGRSYEQYF. The chain combines TRBV28 with TRBJ2-7; 8 nucleotides line up with TRBD1. Trimming took 5 bases from V and 0 from J; bases not matched to a gene: 3. Per germline, CDR1 MDHEN and CDR2 SYDVKM. This CDR3 comprises 14 residues.

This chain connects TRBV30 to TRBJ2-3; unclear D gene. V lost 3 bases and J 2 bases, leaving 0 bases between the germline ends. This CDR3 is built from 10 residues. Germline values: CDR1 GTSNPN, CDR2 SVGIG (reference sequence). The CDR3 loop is CAWSTDTQYF. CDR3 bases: TGTGCCTGGAGCACAGATACGCAGTATTTT.

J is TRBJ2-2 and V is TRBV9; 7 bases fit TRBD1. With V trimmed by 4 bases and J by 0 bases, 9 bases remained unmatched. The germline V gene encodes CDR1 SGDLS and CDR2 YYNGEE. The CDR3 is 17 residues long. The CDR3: CASSPSAGGSNTGELFF. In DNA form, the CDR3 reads TGTGCCAGCAGCCCTAGTGCAGGGGGATCGAACACCGGGGAGCTGTTTTTT.

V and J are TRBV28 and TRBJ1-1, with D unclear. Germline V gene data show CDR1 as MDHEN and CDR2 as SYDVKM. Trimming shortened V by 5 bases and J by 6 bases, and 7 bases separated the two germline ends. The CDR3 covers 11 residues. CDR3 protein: CASSLHSEAFF. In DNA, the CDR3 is TGTGCCAGCAGTCTTCATTCTGAAGCTTTCTTT. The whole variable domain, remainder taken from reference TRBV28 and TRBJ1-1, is DVKVTQSSRYLVKRTGEKVFLECVQDMDHENMFWYRQDPGLGLRLIYFSYDVKMKEKGDIPEGYSVSREKKERFSLILESASTNQTSMYLCASSLHSEAFFGQGTRLTVV.

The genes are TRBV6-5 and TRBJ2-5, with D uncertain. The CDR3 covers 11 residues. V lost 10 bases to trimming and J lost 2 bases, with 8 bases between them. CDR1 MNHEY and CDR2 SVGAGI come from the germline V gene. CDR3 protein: CATTYQETQYF. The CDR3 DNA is TGTGCCACCACTTATCAAGAGACCCAGTACTTC.

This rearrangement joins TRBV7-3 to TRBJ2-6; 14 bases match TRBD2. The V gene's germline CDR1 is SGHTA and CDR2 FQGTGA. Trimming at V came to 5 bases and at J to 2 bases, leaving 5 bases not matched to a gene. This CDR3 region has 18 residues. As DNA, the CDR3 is TGTGCCAGCAGCCAGGGACTAGCGGGAGAGGCTGGGGCCAACGTCCTGACTTTC. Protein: CASSQGLAGEAGANVLTF.

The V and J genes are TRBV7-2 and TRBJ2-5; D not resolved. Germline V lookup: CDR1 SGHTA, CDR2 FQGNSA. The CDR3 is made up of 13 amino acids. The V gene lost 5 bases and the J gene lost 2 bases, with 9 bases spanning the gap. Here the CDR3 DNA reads TGTGCCAGCAGCCGGGCAGAACAAGAGACCCAGTACTTC. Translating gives CASSRAEQETQYF.

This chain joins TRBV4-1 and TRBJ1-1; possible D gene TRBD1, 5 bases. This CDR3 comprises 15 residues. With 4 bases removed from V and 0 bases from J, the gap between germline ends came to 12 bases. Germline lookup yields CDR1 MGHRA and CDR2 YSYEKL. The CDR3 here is CASSRRGDLNTEAFF. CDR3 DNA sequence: TGCGCCAGCAGCCGACGGGGGGATTTGAACACTGAAGCTTTCTTT.

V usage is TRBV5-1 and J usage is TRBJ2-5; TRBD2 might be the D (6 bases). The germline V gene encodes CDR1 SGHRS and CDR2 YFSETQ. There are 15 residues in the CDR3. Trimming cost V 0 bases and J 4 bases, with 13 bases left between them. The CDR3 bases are TGCGCCAGCAGCTTGGAGGCGGGATCCAGAGAGACCCAGTACTTC. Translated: CASSLEAGSRETQYF.

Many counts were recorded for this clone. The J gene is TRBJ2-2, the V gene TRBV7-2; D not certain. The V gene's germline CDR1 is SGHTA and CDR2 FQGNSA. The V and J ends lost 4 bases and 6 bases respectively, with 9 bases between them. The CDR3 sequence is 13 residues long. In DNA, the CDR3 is TGTGCCAGCAGCTCTTATTCCGCCGGGGAGCTGTTTTTT. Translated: CASSSYSAGELFF.

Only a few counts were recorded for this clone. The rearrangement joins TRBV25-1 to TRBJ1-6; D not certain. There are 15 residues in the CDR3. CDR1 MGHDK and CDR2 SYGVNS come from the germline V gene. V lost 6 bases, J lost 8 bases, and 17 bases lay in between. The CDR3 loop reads CASRGIRAGYSPLHF. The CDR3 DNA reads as TGTGCCAGCAGAGGAATAAGGGCAGGATATTCACCCCTCCACTTT.

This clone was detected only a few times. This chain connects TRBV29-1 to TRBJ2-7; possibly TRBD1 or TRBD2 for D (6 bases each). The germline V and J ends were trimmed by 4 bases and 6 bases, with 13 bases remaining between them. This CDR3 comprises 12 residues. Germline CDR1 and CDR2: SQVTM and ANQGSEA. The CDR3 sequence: CSVAGAGAEQYF. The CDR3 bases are TGCAGCGTTGCGGGGGCAGGGGCCGAGCAGTACTTC.